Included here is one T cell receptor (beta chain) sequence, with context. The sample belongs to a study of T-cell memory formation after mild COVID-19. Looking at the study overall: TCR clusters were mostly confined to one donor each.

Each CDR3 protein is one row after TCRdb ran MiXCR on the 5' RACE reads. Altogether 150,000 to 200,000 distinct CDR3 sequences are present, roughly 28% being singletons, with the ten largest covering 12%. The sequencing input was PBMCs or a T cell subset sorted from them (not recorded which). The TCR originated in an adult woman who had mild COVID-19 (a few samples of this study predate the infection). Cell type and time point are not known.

The CDR3 DNA follows: TGTGCCAGCAGCGTATGGCAGGGTCGAGATACGCAGTATTTT. Protein sequence: CASSVWQGRDTQYF. The gene calls are TRBV9 and TRBJ2-3; D may be TRBD1 (5 bases). The CDR3 is 14 residues long. Germline V CDR1 and CDR2: SGDLS, YYNGEE. The ends were cut back, 1 base at V and 5 bases at J, with 11 bases in the middle. The variable domain in full, completed from reference TRBV9 and TRBJ2-3, reads DSGVTQTPKHLITATGQRVTLRCSPRSGDLSVYWYQQSLDQGLQFLIQYYNGEERAKGNILERFSAQQFPDLHSELNLSSLELGDSALYFCASSVWQGRDTQYFGPGTRLTVL.